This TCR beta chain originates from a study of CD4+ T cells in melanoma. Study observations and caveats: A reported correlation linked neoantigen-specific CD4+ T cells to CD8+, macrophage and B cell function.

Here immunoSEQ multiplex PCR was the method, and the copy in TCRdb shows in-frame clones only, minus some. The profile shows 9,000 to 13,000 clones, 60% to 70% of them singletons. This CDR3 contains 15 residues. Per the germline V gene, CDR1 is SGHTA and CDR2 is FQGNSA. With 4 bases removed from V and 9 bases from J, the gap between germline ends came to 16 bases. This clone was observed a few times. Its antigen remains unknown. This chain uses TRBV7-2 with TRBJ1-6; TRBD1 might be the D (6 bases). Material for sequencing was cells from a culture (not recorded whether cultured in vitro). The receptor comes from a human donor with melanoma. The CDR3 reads CASSSRRGAGSPLHF. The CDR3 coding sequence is TGTGCCAGCAGCTCCCGTAGGGGGGCCGGTTCACCCCTCCACTTT.